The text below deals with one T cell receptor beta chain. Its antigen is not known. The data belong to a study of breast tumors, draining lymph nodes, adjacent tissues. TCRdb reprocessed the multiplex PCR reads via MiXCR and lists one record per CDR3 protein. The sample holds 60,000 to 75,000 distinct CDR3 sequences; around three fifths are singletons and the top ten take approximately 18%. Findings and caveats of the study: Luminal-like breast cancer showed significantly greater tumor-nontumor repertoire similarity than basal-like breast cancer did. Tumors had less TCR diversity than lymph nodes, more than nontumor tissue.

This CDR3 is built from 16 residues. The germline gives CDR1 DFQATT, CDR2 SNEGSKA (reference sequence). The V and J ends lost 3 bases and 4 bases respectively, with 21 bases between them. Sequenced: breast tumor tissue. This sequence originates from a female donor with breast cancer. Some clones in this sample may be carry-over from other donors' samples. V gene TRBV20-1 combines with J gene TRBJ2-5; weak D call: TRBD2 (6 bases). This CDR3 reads CSASPPSGLPRETQYF. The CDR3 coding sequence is TGCAGTGCTAGCCCCCCCTCGGGACTCCCTCGAGAGACCCAGTACTTC.